This TCR beta chain was documented in a study of T-cell reconstitution after alpha-beta-depleted transplantation in children. The CDR3 runs 16 residues. V was pared by 6 bases and J by 4 bases, with 20 bases between. In this sample, this clonotype turned up many times. As it was prepared, the TCRbeta library received unique molecular identifiers. In TCRdb, the PCR reads were re-called with MiXCR into one record per CDR3 protein. This table holds around 200,000 distinct CDR3 sequences, more than 15% found once. This TCR was sampled from a male patient aged 2 to 9 who had a stem cell transplant for acute lymphoblastic leukemia, so the T cells may come from the graft donor. The chain couples TRBV12-3 or TRBV12-4 to TRBJ2-3; D is possibly TRBD2 (6 bases). The sequencing here drew on PBMCs, mostly from graft donor cells, taken 360 days after TCRalphabeta/CD19-depleted stem cell transplant. CDR3 DNA sequence: TGTGCCAGCAGACGTAGGGGACTCCATCAGGCAGATACGCAGTATTTT. Its protein product is CASRRRGLHQADTQYF.